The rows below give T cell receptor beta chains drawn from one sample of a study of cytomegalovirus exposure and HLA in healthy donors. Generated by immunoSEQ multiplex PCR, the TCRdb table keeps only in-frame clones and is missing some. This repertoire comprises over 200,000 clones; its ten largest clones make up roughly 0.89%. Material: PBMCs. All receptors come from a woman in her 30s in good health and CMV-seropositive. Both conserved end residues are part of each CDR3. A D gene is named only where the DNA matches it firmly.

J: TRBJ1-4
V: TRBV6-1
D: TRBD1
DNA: TGTGCCAGCAGCTCTCCCGGGACAGGGAATGAAAAACTGTTTTTT
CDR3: CASSSPGTGNEKLFF

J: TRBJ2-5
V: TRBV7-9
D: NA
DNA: TGTGCCAGCAGCCTATACGGGGGTCAAGAGACCCAGTACTTC
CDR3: CASSLYGGQETQYF

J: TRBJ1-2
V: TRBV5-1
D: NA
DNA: TGCGCCAGCAGCTTATCCCAACCAGGGGCGGCCTATGGCTACACCTTC
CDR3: CASSLSQPGAAYGYTF

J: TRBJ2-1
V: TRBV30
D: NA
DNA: TGTGCCTGGAGTGTACTCCTCTACAATGAGCAGTTCTTC
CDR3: CAWSVLLYNEQFF

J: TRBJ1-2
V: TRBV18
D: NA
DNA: TGTGCCAGCTCACGGAATACGAGGGAGGACTATGGCTACACCTTC
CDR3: CASSRNTREDYGYTF

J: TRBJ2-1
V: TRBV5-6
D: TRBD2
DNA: TGTGCCAGCAGCTATGAGACTAGCGCTAACTCCTACAATGAGCAGTTCTTC
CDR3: CASSYETSANSYNEQFF

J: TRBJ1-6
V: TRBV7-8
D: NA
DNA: TGTGCCAGCAGCCCACCTAGATCGGAGTCCTATAATTCACCCCTCCACTTT
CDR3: CASSPPRSESYNSPLHF

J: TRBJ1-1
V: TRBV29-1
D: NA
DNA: TGCAGCGTCGCGGCCGCTGGGAACACTGAAGCTTTCTTT
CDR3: CSVAAAGNTEAFF

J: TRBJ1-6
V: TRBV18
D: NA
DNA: TGTGCCAGCTCCCCTTCGGAGGAGTCCCCCCTCCACTTT
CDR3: CASSPSEESPLHF

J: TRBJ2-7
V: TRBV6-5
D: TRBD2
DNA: TGTGCCAGCAAAACCGGACTAGCGGGTTACGAGCAGTACTTC
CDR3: CASKTGLAGYEQYF

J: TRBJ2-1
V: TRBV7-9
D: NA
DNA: TGTGCCAGCATCCAGGATGGGGGCAGAAACTCCTACAATGAGCAGTTCTTC
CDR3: CASIQDGGRNSYNEQFF

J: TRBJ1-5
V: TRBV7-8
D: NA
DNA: TGTGCCAGCAGTTCCATGGGCCTCAATAGCAATCAGCCCCAGCATTTT
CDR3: CASSSMGLNSNQPQHF

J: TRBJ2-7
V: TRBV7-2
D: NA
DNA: TGTGCCAGCAGCTTAGCGCATGGCCACGAGCAGTACTTC
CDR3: CASSLAHGHEQYF

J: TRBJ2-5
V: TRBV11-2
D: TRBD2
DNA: TGTGCCAGCAGCTTAGATGTGTTAGCGGGGGAAACCCAGTACTTC
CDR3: CASSLDVLAGETQYF

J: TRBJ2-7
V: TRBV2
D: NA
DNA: TGTGCCAGCAGTGGCCCAGACCCGGGGCAGGGGAAGCACTTC
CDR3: CASSGPDPGQGKHF

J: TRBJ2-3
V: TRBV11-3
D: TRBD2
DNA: TGTGCCAGCAGCTTAGGACTAGCGGGGACCACAGATACGCAGTATTTT
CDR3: CASSLGLAGTTDTQYF

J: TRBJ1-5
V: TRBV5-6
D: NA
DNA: TGTGCCAGCAGCTCTGACAGTAGCAATCAGCCCCAGCATTTT
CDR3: CASSSDSSNQPQHF

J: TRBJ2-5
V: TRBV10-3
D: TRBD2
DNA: TGTGCCATCAGTGAGTCTGGCGGGAGTCCATTGGAGACCCAGTACTTC
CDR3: CAISESGGSPLETQYF

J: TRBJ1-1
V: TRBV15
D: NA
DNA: TGTGCCACCAGCAGAGATAGAGGGAACACTGAAGCTTTCTTT
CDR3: CATSRDRGNTEAFF

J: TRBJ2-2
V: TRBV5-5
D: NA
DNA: TGTGCCAGCAGCTTGCGGGGATTGAACACCGGGGAGCTGTTTTTT
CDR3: CASSLRGLNTGELFF